What follows describes a single TCR beta chain. The antigen is undetermined. Data came from immunoSEQ multiplex PCR; TCRdb stores just in-frame clones and leaves some out. Of roughly 130,000 clones listed, approximately 86% are singletons. This sample is part of a study of T cell responses to AZD1222 COVID-19 vaccine. Study-level findings and limits: Baseline seropositives among AZD1222 recipients totaled only six.

The receptor comes from an adult in good health. Specimen: peripheral blood, collected on day 0 of AZD1222 vaccination.

CDR3 in DNA: TGTGCCAGCAGCCTCGGACAGGGCACAGATACGCAGTATTTT. It is translated as CASSLGQGTDTQYF. The chain is built from TRBV11-3 and TRBJ2-3; 7 bases agree with TRBD1. The CDR3 is 14 amino acids. Germline-derived CDR1 and CDR2 are SGHNT and YENEEA. The V segment lost 5 bases and the J segment 1 base; nucleotides outside the gene matches: 3.